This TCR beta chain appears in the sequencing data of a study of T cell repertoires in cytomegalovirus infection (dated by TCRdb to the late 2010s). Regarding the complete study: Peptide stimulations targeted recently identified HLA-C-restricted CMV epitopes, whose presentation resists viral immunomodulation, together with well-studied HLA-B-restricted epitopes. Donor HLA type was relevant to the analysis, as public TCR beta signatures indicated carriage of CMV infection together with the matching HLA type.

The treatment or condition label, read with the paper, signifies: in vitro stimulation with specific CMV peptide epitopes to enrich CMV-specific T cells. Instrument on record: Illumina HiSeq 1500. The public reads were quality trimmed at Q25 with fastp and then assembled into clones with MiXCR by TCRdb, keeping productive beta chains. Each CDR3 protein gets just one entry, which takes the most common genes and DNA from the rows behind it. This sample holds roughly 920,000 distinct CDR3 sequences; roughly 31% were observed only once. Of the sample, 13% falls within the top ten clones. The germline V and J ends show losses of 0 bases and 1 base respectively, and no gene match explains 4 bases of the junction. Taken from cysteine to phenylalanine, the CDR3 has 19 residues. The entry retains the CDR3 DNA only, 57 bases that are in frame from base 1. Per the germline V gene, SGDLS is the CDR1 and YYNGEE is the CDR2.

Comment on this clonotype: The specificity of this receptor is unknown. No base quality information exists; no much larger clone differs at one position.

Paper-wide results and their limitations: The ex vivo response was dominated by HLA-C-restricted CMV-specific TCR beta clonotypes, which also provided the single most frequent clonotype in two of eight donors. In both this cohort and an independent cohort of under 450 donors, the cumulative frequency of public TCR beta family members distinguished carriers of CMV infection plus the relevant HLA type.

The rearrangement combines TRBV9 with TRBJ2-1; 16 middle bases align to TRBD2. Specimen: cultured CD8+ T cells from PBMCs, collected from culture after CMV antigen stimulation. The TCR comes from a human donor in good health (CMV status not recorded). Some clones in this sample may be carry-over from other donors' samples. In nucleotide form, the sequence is TGTGCCAGCAGCGTAGATGGGACTAGCGGGGGGGCTTCCTACAATGAGCAGTTCTTC. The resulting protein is CASSVDGTSGGASYNEQFF.